This is a list of T cell receptor beta chains from one sample in a study of blood T cell repertoires in COVID-19. Using immunoSEQ multiplex PCR, the repertoire was profiled, and TCRdb retains in-frame clones only, with some absent. The sample includes approximately 120,000 clones, approximately 81% of them seen just once. Source material: peripheral blood. Receptors originate from a man older than 75 with COVID-19, enrolled during active disease. Each CDR3 is given with its conserved first and last residue. A D gene is named only where the DNA matches it firmly. Only some rows state a clone size, as once, few, many or a class for expanded clones.

D gene	clone size	J gene	V gene	CDR3 DNA	CDR3 protein
-	-	TRBJ2-7	TRBV7-3	TGTGCCAGCAGCCAAGCGGGTTCCTACGAGCAGTACTTC	CASSQAGSYEQYF
-	-	TRBJ1-2	TRBV28	TGTGCCAGCACCCCCGCCGGGGGGGATAATGGCTACACCTTC	CASTPAGGDNGYTF
-	-	TRBJ2-1	TRBV7-7	TGTGCTAGCAGCTTAAGCGGCTACAATGAGCAGTTCTTC	CASSLSGYNEQFF
TRBD1	-	TRBJ1-5	TRBV19	TGTGCCAGTAGTATACGGGGGACAGGGGTTGGTCAGCCCCAGCATTTT	CASSIRGTGVGQPQHF
TRBD2	-	TRBJ2-5	TRBV5-1	TGCGCCAGCAGCGACCCCGCGGGAGGGGAGACCCAGTACTTC	CASSDPAGGETQYF
-	-	TRBJ2-1	TRBV4-3	TGCGCCAGCAGCCAAGAATCGGGGATTTGGTTCGGTGAGCAGTTCTTC	CASSQESGIWFGEQFF
TRBD1	few	TRBJ1-1	TRBV2	TGTGCCAGCAGGGAGACAGGGGGCAACACTGAAGCTTTCTTT	CASRETGGNTEAFF
TRBD2	-	TRBJ2-2	TRBV9	TGTGCCAGCAGCGTTGTAGCGGGAGAGAACACCGGGGAGCTGTTTTTT	CASSVVAGENTGELFF
TRBD1	-	TRBJ1-5	TRBV6-1	TGTGCCAGCAGTGACCGGACAGGTGCCAATCAGCCCCAGCATTTT	CASSDRTGANQPQHF
-	-	TRBJ2-5	TRBV15	TGTGCCACCAGCAGAGATCCCGACGGGCAAGAGACCCAGTACTTC	CATSRDPDGQETQYF
TRBD1	-	TRBJ2-1	TRBV28	TGTGCCAGCACTCCTCACTCGGGGACAGGGCGAAGCAGTGAGCAGTTCTTC	CASTPHSGTGRSSEQFF
-	-	TRBJ1-1	TRBV5-6	TGTGCCAGCAGCTCAGGGTTCAACACTGAAGCTTTCTTT	CASSSGFNTEAFF
-	-	TRBJ2-7	TRBV28	TGTGCCAGCAGTCTTACTCTCTACGAGCAGTACTTC	CASSLTLYEQYF
-	-	TRBJ2-3	TRBV27	TGTGCCAGCAGCTCGACAGATACGCAGTATTTT	CASSSTDTQYF
TRBD1	-	TRBJ1-5	TRBV27	TGTGCCAGCAGATCCCAGGGGGTAGCGGGAGGGCAGCCCCAGCATTTT	CASRSQGVAGGQPQHF
-	few	TRBJ2-1	TRBV3-1/TRBV3-2	TGTGCCAGCAGCCCCCGGACGGGGATCTCCTACAATGAGCAGTTCTTC	CASSPRTGISYNEQFF
TRBD1	-	TRBJ1-1	TRBV4-1	TGCGCCAGCAGCCTACAGGGGCGGAACACTGAAGCTTTCTTT	CASSLQGRNTEAFF
-	-	TRBJ2-2	TRBV13	TGTGCCAGCAGCTTTACGGGTGGACTTCCGAACACCGGGGAGCTGTTTTTT	CASSFTGGLPNTGELFF
TRBD1	-	TRBJ1-5	TRBV27	TGTGCCAGCAGTTTAATAGGGGGACAGGGTTTTATTAATCAGCCCCAGCATTTT	CASSLIGGQGFINQPQHF
-	-	TRBJ2-3	TRBV7-2	TGTGCCAGCAGCTTGAGTGCTAGCACAGATACGCAGTATTTT	CASSLSASTDTQYF
-	-	TRBJ1-5	TRBV27	TGTGCCAGCAGTTTTTCGGGAGATCAGCCCCAGCATTTT	CASSFSGDQPQHF
TRBD1	-	TRBJ2-5	TRBV5-1	TGCGCCAGCAGCTGGGACAGGGTGGAAGAGACCCAGTACTTC	CASSWDRVEETQYF
TRBD1	-	TRBJ1-6	TRBV19	TGTGCCAGTAGCACCGGGACAGGGGCCTATAATTCACCCCTCCACTTT	CASSTGTGAYNSPLHF
-	few	TRBJ2-7	TRBV18	TGTGCCAGCTCACCCGACAGATACGAGCAGTACTTC	CASSPDRYEQYF